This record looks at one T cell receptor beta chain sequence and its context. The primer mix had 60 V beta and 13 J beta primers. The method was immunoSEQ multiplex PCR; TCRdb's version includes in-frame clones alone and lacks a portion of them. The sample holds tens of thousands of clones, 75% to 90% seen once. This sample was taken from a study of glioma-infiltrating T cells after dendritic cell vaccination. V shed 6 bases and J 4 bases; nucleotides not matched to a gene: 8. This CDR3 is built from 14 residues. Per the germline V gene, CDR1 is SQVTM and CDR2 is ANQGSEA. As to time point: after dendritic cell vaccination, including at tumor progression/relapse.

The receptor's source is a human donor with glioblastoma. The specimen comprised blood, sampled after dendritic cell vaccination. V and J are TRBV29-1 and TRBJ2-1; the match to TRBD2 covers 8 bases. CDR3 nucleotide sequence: TGCAGCGTCCCAGCGGGGGCGGGATACAATGAGCAGTTCTTC. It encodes CSVPAGAGYNEQFF.